This entry lists 20 T cell receptor beta chains sequenced from one sample in a study of shared clonotypes between healthy human individuals. The data were produced by immunoSEQ multiplex PCR, yet TCRdb's version contains in-frame clones alone and is incomplete. Here the sample spans about 2 million clones, 85% to 95% being singletons. What was sequenced was naive CD4+ T cells sorted from blood. The subset here: CD45RA+ positively selected. The receptor source for this set is a young man in good health.

Comments on this clone: Other DNA sequences in the same sample also yield this CDR3. This chain joins TRBV7-2 and TRBJ2-3, with D perhaps TRBD1 or TRBD2 (5 bases each). This CDR3 region has 14 residues. The germline gives CDR1 SGHTA, CDR2 FQGNSA. V lost 3 bases to trimming and J lost 1 base, with 8 bases between them. The CDR3 loop is CASSFRDRTDTQYF. CDR3 coding DNA: TGTGCCAGCAGCTTTCGGGACCGCACAGATACGCAGTATTTT.

CDR3 sequence: CASSLSGGYNEQFF. Here the CDR3 DNA reads TGTGCCAGCAGCTTATCAGGCGGGTACAATGAGCAGTTCTTC. This chain uses TRBV13 with TRBJ2-1, with D possibly TRBD2 on 5 matching bases. The CDR3 consists of 14 residues. Trimming took 2 bases from V and 4 from J, leaving 9 bases between them. Germline V gene lookup returns CDR1 PRHDT and CDR2 FYEKMQ (reference sequence).

The chain carries TRBV2 and TRBJ1-6, with a tentative D call TRBD1 (6 bases). The germline V and J ends were trimmed by 8 bases and 2 bases, with 13 bases remaining between them. There are 15 residues in the CDR3. Germline V lookup: CDR1 SNHLY, CDR2 FYNNEI. The CDR3, as DNA: TGTGCCAGCTCTGGCGGGACAACCTATAATTCACCCCTCCACTTT. This encodes CASSGGTTYNSPLHF. The variable domain in full, with the rest retrieved from reference TRBV2 and TRBJ1-6, is EPEVTQTPSHQVTQMGQEVILRCVPISNHLYFYWYRQILGQKVEFLVSFYNNEISEKSEIFDDQFSVERPDGSNFTLKIRSTKLEDSAMYFCASSGGTTYNSPLHFGNGTRLTVT.

In the case of this clone: Other DNA sequences of this sample code for an identical CDR3. The V and J genes are TRBV5-1 and TRBJ2-2; D is unresolved. Trimming left V 0 bases short and J 1 base short, with 4 bases between. The V gene's germline CDR1 is SGHRS and CDR2 YFSETQ. The CDR3 length is 14 residues. CDR3 sequence reads: CASSLAGNTGELFF. CDR3 DNA: TGCGCCAGCAGCTTGGCTGGGAACACCGGGGAGCTGTTTTTT.

The chain is built from TRBV28 and TRBJ1-2; 9 nucleotides line up with TRBD1. CDR3 size: 14 residues. The germline V gene encodes CDR1 MDHEN and CDR2 SYDVKM. The V and J ends lost 1 base and 12 bases, in that order; junction bases with no gene match: 9. The chain's CDR3 is CASSLYMPGQGHTF. The DNA of the CDR3 is TGTGCCAGCAGTTTATATATGCCGGGACAGGGACACACCTTC.

The chain joins TRBV23-1 to TRBJ2-5; 10 nucleotides agree with TRBD2. TRBV23-1 is an ORF, and what it does is uncertain. The V segment lost 2 bases and the J segment 5 bases; nucleotides outside the gene matches: 8. CDR3 length equals 16 residues. The CDR3 coding sequence is TGCGCCAGCAGTCAAGCGAGCGGGGGGGCTAGGGAGACCCAGTACTTC. Protein product: CASSQASGGARETQYF.

For this clone: This same CDR3 is encoded by further DNA sequences in the sample. The chain carries TRBV2 and TRBJ1-1; no clear D gene. V lost 3 bases, J lost 1 base, and 6 bases lay in between. In germline, CDR1 is SNHLY, CDR2 FYNNEI. The CDR3 sequence is 13 residues long. CDR3 residues: CASSEEGNTEAFF. The CDR3 DNA reads TGTGCCAGCAGTGAGGAGGGGAACACTGAAGCTTTCTTT.

Details on this clone: Other DNA sequences within the sample encode an identical CDR3. The CDR3 is CSVEGRMNTEAFF. CDR3 sequence (DNA): TGCAGCGTTGAAGGGAGAATGAACACTGAAGCTTTCTTT. This chain links TRBV29-1 with TRBJ1-1, with D hard to call. The CDR3 consists of 13 residues. Deletions cut 1 base from V and 0 bases from J, with 6 bases between. Germline CDR1 reads SQVTM; CDR2 reads ANQGSEA.

CDR3 in DNA: TGTGCCTGGAGTGTGCTAGCGGGGGCCCGGGCGAGGCAGTACTTC. Encoded protein: CAWSVLAGARARQYF. The gene calls are TRBV30 and TRBJ2-7; 10 nucleotides agree with TRBD2. V lost 0 bases, J lost 9 bases, and 11 bases stayed unmatched. This CDR3 is 15 amino acids long. The germline CDR1 and CDR2 sequences are GTSNPN and SVGIG (reference sequence).

This rearrangement joins TRBV9 to TRBJ2-3, with D unresolved. The CDR3 runs 15 residues. Germline V CDR1 and CDR2: SGDLS, YYNGEE. V was trimmed by 0 bases and J by 1 base, leaving 9 bases between them. CDR3 bases: TGTGCCAGCAGCGTAGAAGCGATGGGCACAGATACGCAGTATTTT. It specifies CASSVEAMGTDTQYF. The full variable domain, rest sourced from reference TRBV9 and TRBJ2-3, is DSGVTQTPKHLITATGQRVTLRCSPRSGDLSVYWYQQSLDQGLQFLIQYYNGEERAKGNILERFSAQQFPDLHSELNLSSLELGDSALYFCASSVEAMGTDTQYFGPGTRLTVL.

For this clone: Other DNA sequences from this sample encode an identical CDR3 as well. The chain uses TRBV10-3 and TRBJ2-7; 7 bases align to TRBD2. In germline, CDR1 is ENHRY, CDR2 SYGVKD. The CDR3 consists of 15 residues. The V segment lost 0 bases and the J segment 2 bases; nucleotides outside the gene matches: 4. DNA of the CDR3: TGTGCCATCAGTGAGTCTACGGGAGGACCCTACGAGCAGTACTTC. It translates to CAISESTGGPYEQYF.

This sequence joins TRBV5-1 and TRBJ2-2; D unresolved. V lost 1 base and J lost 2, with 9 bases in between. The CDR3 spans 15 residues. Germline-derived CDR1 and CDR2 are SGHRS and YFSETQ. The CDR3 DNA reads as TGCGCCAGCAGCTTGATCTCGGGTAACACCGGGGAGCTGTTTTTT. This translates into CASSLISGNTGELFF.

V and J are TRBV2 and TRBJ1-3; D possibly corresponds to TRBD1 (6 bases). Trimming removed 3 bases from V and 11 bases from J, with 8 bases in between. Germline V gene data show CDR1 as SNHLY and CDR2 as FYNNEI. The CDR3 spans 11 residues. This CDR3 is CASSEWTAIYF. Written as DNA, the CDR3 is TGTGCCAGCAGTGAGTGGACAGCCATATATTTT.

This clone came up once. The chain combines TRBV5-1 with TRBJ2-3; D assignment may be TRBD1 or TRBD2 (6 bases each). Trimming took 0 bases from V and 2 from J, leaving 13 bases between them. The CDR3 contains 16 residues. Germline-derived CDR1 and CDR2 are SGHRS and YFSETQ. This CDR3 is CASSLAVGGTTDTQYF. CDR3 sequence (DNA): TGCGCCAGCAGCTTGGCTGTGGGGGGCACCACAGATACGCAGTATTTT. Using reference TRBV5-1 and TRBJ2-3 for the parts outside the CDR3, the full variable domain is KAGVTQTPRYLIKTRGQQVTLSCSPISGHRSVSWYQQTPGQGLQFLFEYFSETQRNKGNFPGRFSGRQFSNSRSEMNVSTLELGDSALYLCASSLAVGGTTDTQYFGPGTRLTVL.

The V call is TRBV21-1, the J call TRBJ2-7. TRBV21-1 is deemed a pseudogene. The CDR3 runs to 8 residues. The CDR3 here is CASSPSRF. The DNA of the CDR3 is TGTGCCAGCAGCCCCAGTAGGTTC.

With respect to this clone: The same CDR3 can be traced to other DNA sequences in this sample. The CDR3, as DNA: TGTGCCAGCAGCGTAGGACTAGCGGACACAGATACGCAGTATTTT. Residues: CASSVGLADTDTQYF. The genes are TRBV7-9 and TRBJ2-3; TRBD2 aligns across 10 bases. Germline CDR1 and CDR2: SEHNR and FQNEAQ (reference sequence). J was trimmed by 2 bases and V by 5 bases; bases with no gene match: 4. This CDR3 is 15 amino acids long.

The genes are TRBV28 and TRBJ2-2, with a tentative D call TRBD2 (5 bases). CDR1 is MDHEN, CDR2 SYDVKM, per germline. This CDR3 is 14 amino acids long. The ends were cut back, 3 bases at V and 7 bases at J, with 12 bases in the middle. CDR3 protein: CASSLGSRGGELFF. CDR3 in DNA: TGTGCCAGCAGTTTGGGGAGTCGGGGCGGGGAGCTGTTTTTT.

J is TRBJ1-3 and V is TRBV7-2; D not resolved. The CDR3 consists of 16 residues. Germline assignment: CDR1 SGHTA and CDR2 FQGNSA. Trimming stripped 4 bases from V and 3 bases from J, with 16 bases between. CDR3 nucleotides: TGTGCCAGCAGCTCCACGGACCGCCTCGGTGGAAACACCATATATTTT. This translates into CASSSTDRLGGNTIYF.

A note on this clone: This clone may be a read error of a much larger clone one base away. Other DNA sequences from this sample encode an identical CDR3 as well. The V and J genes are TRBV11-3 and TRBJ2-7, with 7 nucleotides matching TRBD1. The length of the CDR3 is 12 residues. The germline V gene has CDR1 SGHNT and CDR2 YENEEA. The junction had 2 bases not matched to a gene; V was cut back by 5 bases and J by 4 bases. The CDR3 sequence is CASSKQGYEQYF. The CDR3 DNA is TGTGCCAGCAGCAAACAGGGGTACGAGCAGTACTTC.

This clone is a singleton in its sample. The chain links TRBV10-2 to TRBJ2-7, with TRBD2 identical over 14 bases. V dropped 4 bases and J dropped 3; count of bases not matched to a gene: 2. This CDR3 has 15 amino acids. Germline V lookup: CDR1 WSHSY, CDR2 SAAADI. DNA for the CDR3: TGCGCCAGCAGTGGGGGACTAGCGGGGGTCTACGAGCAGTACTTC. Its protein product is CASSGGLAGVYEQYF.